The following is a T cell receptor beta chain sequence with its context. Authors' methods: Reference gene primers were amplified, and this amplification served to estimate nucleated cell counts. Data came from immunoSEQ multiplex PCR; TCRdb stores just in-frame clones and leaves some out. That table furnishes V, J and clone size, whereas the DNA furnished D and trimming. The table shows 110,000 to 150,000 clones, with around 89% occurring only once. The data were obtained in a study of blood T cell repertoires in COVID-19. At the level of the study: Italy, Spain and the United States were the sources of the convalescent and acute COVID-19 samples. T cells, B-cell-depleted T cells, or PBMCs provided the cDNA or gDNA that served as material.

Germline V gives CDR1 SGHVS, CDR2 FQNEAQ. The CDR3 sequence is 14 residues long. V lost 1 base to trimming and J lost 0 bases, with 5 bases between them. The specimen sequenced was peripheral blood. The receptor's source is a man aged 55 to 70 with active or convalescent COVID-19. This chain joins TRBV7-8 and TRBJ2-3; D not resolved. The CDR3 protein is CASSLGPSTDTQYF. The CDR3 DNA sequence: TGTGCCAGCAGCTTAGGTCCTAGCACAGATACGCAGTATTTT.